A selection of T cell receptor beta chains follows, all from one sample in a study of technical replicates of blood from a handful of donors. Profiled with immunoSEQ multiplex PCR; TCRdb holds only in-frame clones, not every one. The data contain roughly 62,000 clones, about 95% of them singletons. The specimen was PBMCs. The receptors stem from a human donor in good health. Some clones in this sample may be carry-over from other donors' samples. CDR3s include the opening cysteine and the closing phenylalanine or tryptophan. Fields, in order: V gene, J gene, D gene, CDR3 protein, CDR3 DNA. The D gene is left open where the match is weak.

v_call: TRBV29-1; j_call: TRBJ2-3; d_call: .; cdr3_aa: CSVAPRDTQYF; cdr3_nt: TGCAGCGTTGCACCTAGGGATACGCAGTATTTT
v_call: TRBV6-1; j_call: TRBJ1-2; d_call: .; cdr3_aa: CATRRTANYGYTF; cdr3_nt: TGTGCCACCCGCAGGACAGCGAACTATGGCTACACCTTC
v_call: TRBV25-1; j_call: TRBJ2-6; d_call: TRBD2; cdr3_aa: CASSGGGSGANVLTF; cdr3_nt: TGTGCCAGCAGTGGGGGAGGGTCTGGGGCCAACGTCCTGACTTTC
v_call: TRBV7-3; j_call: TRBJ1-1; d_call: TRBD1; cdr3_aa: CASSKRQGSEAFF; cdr3_nt: TGTGCCAGCAGCAAACGACAGGGCTCTGAAGCTTTCTTT
v_call: TRBV15; j_call: TRBJ2-7; d_call: TRBD1; cdr3_aa: CATSRDPGTGVLAGLYEQYF; cdr3_nt: TGTGCCACCAGCAGAGATCCCGGGACAGGGGTTCTAGCGGGCCTCTACGAGCAGTACTTC
v_call: TRBV14; j_call: TRBJ2-1; d_call: TRBD2; cdr3_aa: CASSQTGGRGDSYNEQFF; cdr3_nt: TGTGCCAGCAGCCAGACGGGCGGGCGGGGGGACTCCTACAATGAGCAGTTCTTC
v_call: TRBV15; j_call: TRBJ2-2; d_call: .; cdr3_aa: CATSSGEDTGELFF; cdr3_nt: TGTGCCACCAGCAGCGGGGAGGACACCGGGGAGCTGTTTTTT
v_call: TRBV15; j_call: TRBJ1-2; d_call: TRBD1; cdr3_aa: CATSRDRGQYGYTF; cdr3_nt: TGTGCCACCAGCAGAGATAGGGGGCAATATGGCTACACCTTC
v_call: TRBV6-1; j_call: TRBJ2-1; d_call: TRBD1; cdr3_aa: CASSEYRGYEQFF; cdr3_nt: TGTGCCAGCAGTGAGTACAGGGGTTATGAGCAGTTCTTC
v_call: TRBV7-9; j_call: TRBJ2-4; d_call: .; cdr3_aa: CASSRDSLPYF; cdr3_nt: TGTGCCAGCAGCCGGGACTCCCTACCGTACTTC
v_call: TRBV14; j_call: TRBJ1-1; d_call: .; cdr3_aa: CASSQGQNTEAFF; cdr3_nt: TGTGCCAGCAGCCAGGGACAGAACACTGAAGCTTTCTTT
v_call: TRBV4-1; j_call: TRBJ2-1; d_call: .; cdr3_aa: CASSQEKGEQFF; cdr3_nt: TGCGCCAGCAGCCAAGAGAAGGGGGAGCAGTTCTTC